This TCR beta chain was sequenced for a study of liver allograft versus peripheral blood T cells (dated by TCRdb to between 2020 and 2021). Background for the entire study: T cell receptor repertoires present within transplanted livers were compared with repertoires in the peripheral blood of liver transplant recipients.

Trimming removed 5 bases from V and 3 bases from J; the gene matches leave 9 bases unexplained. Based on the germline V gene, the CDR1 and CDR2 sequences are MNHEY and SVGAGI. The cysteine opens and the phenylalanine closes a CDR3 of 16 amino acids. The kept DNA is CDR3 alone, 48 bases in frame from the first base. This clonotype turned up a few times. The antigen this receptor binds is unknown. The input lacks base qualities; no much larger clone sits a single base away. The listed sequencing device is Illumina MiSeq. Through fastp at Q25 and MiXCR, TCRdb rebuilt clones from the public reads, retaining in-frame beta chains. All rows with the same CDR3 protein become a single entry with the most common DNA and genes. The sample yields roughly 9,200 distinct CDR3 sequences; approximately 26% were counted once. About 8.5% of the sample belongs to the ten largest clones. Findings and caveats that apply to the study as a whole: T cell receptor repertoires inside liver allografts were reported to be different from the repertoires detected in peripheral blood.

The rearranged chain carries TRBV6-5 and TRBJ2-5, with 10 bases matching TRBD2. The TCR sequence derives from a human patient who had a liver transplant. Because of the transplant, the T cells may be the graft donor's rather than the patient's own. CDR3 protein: CASSQQLAGYKETQYF. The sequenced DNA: TGTGCCAGCAGTCAACAACTAGCGGGGTATAAAGAGACCCAGTACTTC.